A single sample gave rise to the 2 T cell receptor beta chains below, sequenced in a study of blood T cell repertoires in COVID-19. TCRdb's copy holds only in-frame clones and misses some; the assay was immunoSEQ multiplex PCR. The repertoire holds hundreds of thousands of clones, with about nine tenths as singletons. The sample was PBMCs or T cells enriched from blood (not recorded which). All receptors come from a man younger than 45 who had recovered from COVID-19.

The chain joins TRBV6-1 to TRBJ1-5; TRBD1 agrees at 7 bases. Germline trimming cut 2 bases from V and 4 bases from J; bases unmatched to any gene: 11. Germline CDR1 MNHNS, CDR2 SASEGT. CDR3 length equals 17 residues. Here the CDR3 reads CASSETVDRAGNQPQHF. DNA of the CDR3: TGTGCCAGCAGTGAAACTGTAGACAGGGCGGGGAATCAGCCCCAGCATTTT.

This chain uses TRBV5-1 with TRBJ1-5; TRBD1 might be the D (5 bases). V was shortened by 0 bases and J by 5 bases, with 9 bases between the two germline ends. This CDR3 is built from 14 residues. CDR1 is SGHRS, CDR2 YFSETQ, per germline. The DNA for the CDR3 is TGCGCCAGCAGCTTGGTTCAGGGTGATCAGCCCCAGCATTTT. Protein: CASSLVQGDQPQHF.